The 7 T cell receptor beta chains given below trace back to one sample, sequenced in a study of PD-1 blockade in classical Hodgkin lymphoma. Produced via immunoSEQ multiplex PCR; TCRdb's table is partial and in-frame only. The sample has around 50,000 clones; roughly 80% are singletons. Time point described: cycle 4 day 1 (C4D1), after 5 to 7 weeks of nivolumab. No patient escaped relapse after autologous stem cell transplantation, and brentuximab vedotin exposure varied. The material was peripheral blood mononuclear cells (PBMCs), obtained before the fourth cycle of nivolumab. These receptor sequences come from a human donor with classical Hodgkin lymphoma.

The chain recombines TRBV6-1 with TRBJ2-2; 10 nucleotides line up with TRBD2. Per germline, CDR1 MNHNS and CDR2 SASEGT. The CDR3 consists of 16 residues. J lost 1 base, V lost 4 bases, and 3 bases had no gene match. The CDR3 region is CASSALAGRNTGELFF. CDR3 in DNA: TGTGCCAGCAGTGCACTAGCGGGAAGGAACACCGGGGAGCTGTTTTTT.

The chain employs TRBV30 and TRBJ2-7; perhaps TRBD2 as D (7 bases). CDR1 GTSNPN and CDR2 SVGIG come from the germline V gene (reference sequence). V lost 1 base to trimming and J lost 1 base, with 20 bases between them. The CDR3 runs to 17 residues. CDR3 bases: TGTGCCTGGAGTGGGCCTGGGAGGGGGGACATTTCCTACGAGCAGTACTTC. This gives the protein CAWSGPGRGDISYEQYF.

This chain connects TRBV11-2 to TRBJ2-5; D is possibly TRBD1 (5 bases). The J call may be faulty, since TRBJ2-7 better matches the DNA end. Germline V gives CDR1 SGHAT, CDR2 FQNNGV. The CDR3 length is 15 residues. Here the CDR3 reads CASSYRQRSSYEQYF. In DNA form, the CDR3 reads TGTGCCAGCAGCTATAGACAGAGAAGCTCCTACGAGCAGTACTTC.

This chain connects TRBV19 to TRBJ2-2, with D perhaps TRBD1 or TRBD2 (6 bases each). The V gene lost 4 bases and the J gene lost 2 bases, with 20 bases spanning the gap. CDR3 length equals 18 residues. The V gene's germline CDR1 is LNHDA and CDR2 SQIVND (reference sequence). This CDR3 is CASSTNRVLRGNTGELFF. The CDR3, as DNA: TGTGCCAGTAGTACAAACAGGGTTCTGCGGGGCAACACCGGGGAGCTGTTTTTT.

The chain recombines TRBV21-1 with TRBJ2-1; the table names TRBD2, a call not compared with the DNA. TRBV21-1 is deemed a pseudogene. The length of the CDR3 is 14 residues. The CDR3 DNA sequence: TGTGCCAGCAGCAAAACACGACTAGCGGATGAGCAGTTCTTC. Translating it yields CASSKTRLADEQFF.

The chain carries TRBV9 and TRBJ2-1; possibly TRBD2 for D (5 bases). Germline CDR1 reads SGDLS; CDR2 reads YYNGEE. The CDR3 is 11 amino acids. Trimming pared 7 bases from V and 6 bases from J, leaving 8 bases between. CDR3 DNA: TGTGCCAGCCAGAGCGGCAATGAGCAGTTCTTC. This codes for CASQSGNEQFF.

The chain combines TRBV19 with TRBJ1-4; no clear D gene. CDR3 length: 15 amino acids. Trimming removed 4 bases at V and 0 bases at J, with 9 bases between. Germline CDR1 is LNHDA and CDR2 is SQIVND (reference sequence). CDR3 loop: CASSTWGATNEKLFF. In DNA form, the CDR3 reads TGTGCCAGTAGTACCTGGGGTGCAACTAATGAAAAACTGTTTTTT.